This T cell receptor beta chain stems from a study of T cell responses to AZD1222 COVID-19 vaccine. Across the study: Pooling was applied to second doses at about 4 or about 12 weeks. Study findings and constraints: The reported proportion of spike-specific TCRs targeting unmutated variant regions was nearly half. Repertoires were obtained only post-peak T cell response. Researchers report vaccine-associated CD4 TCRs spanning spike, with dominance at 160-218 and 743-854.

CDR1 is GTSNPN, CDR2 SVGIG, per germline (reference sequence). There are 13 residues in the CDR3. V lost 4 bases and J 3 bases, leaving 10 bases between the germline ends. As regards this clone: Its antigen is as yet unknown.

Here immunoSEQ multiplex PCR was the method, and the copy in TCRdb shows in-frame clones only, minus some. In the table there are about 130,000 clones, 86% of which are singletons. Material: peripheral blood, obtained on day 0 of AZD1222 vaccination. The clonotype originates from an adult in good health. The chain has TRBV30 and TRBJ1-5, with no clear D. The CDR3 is CAWTDGYNQPQHF. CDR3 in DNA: TGTGCCTGGACCGACGGATACAATCAGCCCCAGCATTTT.